A selection of T cell receptor beta chains follows, all from one sample in a study of blood T cell repertoires in COVID-19. Sequencing was performed with immunoSEQ multiplex PCR; in TCRdb, only in-frame clones are kept and a portion is missing. The sample contains tens of thousands of clones, around 90% of which appear only once. Sequenced input: peripheral blood. The receptors stem from a woman of 80 years or more with active or convalescent COVID-19. Each CDR3 is given with its conserved first and last residue. The D gene is left open where the match is weak.

TRBJ1-1,TRBV28,-,TGTGCCAGCAGTTTATCTGCAGGGAACACTGAAGCTTTCTTT,CASSLSAGNTEAFF
TRBJ1-4,TRBV18,TRBD1,TGTGCCAGCTCACCACTGACAGGGGCTAATGAAAAACTGTTTTTT,CASSPLTGANEKLFF
TRBJ2-3,TRBV27,-,TGTGCCAGCAGTTCGACACCTAGCACAGATACGCAGTATTTT,CASSSTPSTDTQYF
TRBJ2-3,TRBV24-1,TRBD1,TGTGCCACCAGTGATTTAGGACAGGGGCTTGCAGATACGCAGTATTTT,CATSDLGQGLADTQYF
TRBJ1-5,TRBV6-1,-,TGTGCCAGCAGTGAAACCACAGTCAATCAGCCCCAGCATTTT,CASSETTVNQPQHF
TRBJ1-2,TRBV23-1,TRBD1,TGCGTCCTACCCGGGGACAGTTTTTATGTTGGCTACACCTTC,CVLPGDSFYVGYTF
TRBJ1-1,TRBV5-4,-,TGTGCCAGCAGCTTGGGAGACAGGCTAATTATGAACACTGAAGCTTTCTTT,CASSLGDRLIMNTEAFF
TRBJ1-3,TRBV6-5,-,TGTGCCAGCAGGTTAACAGGGTTTGGAAACACCATATATTTT,CASRLTGFGNTIYF
TRBJ1-2,TRBV4-1,TRBD1,TGCGCCAGCAGCCAAAGACGGACAGGGGGCGACTATGGCTACACCTTC,CASSQRRTGGDYGYTF
TRBJ2-7,TRBV2,-,TGTGCCAGCAGCCCTTCCCCAGGGGCCCCTTTCTCCTACGAGCAGTACTTC,CASSPSPGAPFSYEQYF
TRBJ1-1,TRBV3-1/TRBV3-2,TRBD1,TGTGCCAGCAGCCAAGGACAGGGCCGACCTTTCTTT,CASSQGQGRPFF
TRBJ1-2,TRBV7-2,TRBD1,TGTGCCAGCAGCTCGACAGGGGGCGGCAACTATGGCTACACCTTC,CASSSTGGGNYGYTF
TRBJ1-2,TRBV28,-,TGTGCCAGCATGCCACAGGGCCCCGTTTATGGCTACACCTTC,CASMPQGPVYGYTF
TRBJ2-5,TRBV18,TRBD2,TGTGCCAGCTCACCCCAAGGGACTAATGAAGAGACCCAGTACTTC,CASSPQGTNEETQYF
TRBJ2-5,TRBV5-8,TRBD1,TGTGCCAGCAGCGCGTTGACAGGGACGGAGACCCAGTACTTC,CASSALTGTETQYF